This T cell receptor (beta chain) is drawn from a study of radiation and T cells in renal cell carcinoma. General observations from the study: In blood, top tumor clones expanded by 2 weeks, shrinking by 4.

Germline CDR1 and CDR2: SGDLS and YYNGEE. The CDR3 runs 15 residues. V dropped 4 bases and J dropped 6; count of bases not matched to a gene: 6. Produced via immunoSEQ multiplex PCR; TCRdb's table is partial and in-frame only. The sample gives roughly 120,000 clones, 75% to 85% of which show up once; under 2.5% is in the top ten. As to time point: blood 2 weeks post-SBRT. Stated treatment: 15 Gy SBRT to primary tumor, nephrectomy 4 weeks later. This renal cell carcinoma was of the clear cell type. Remarks on this clone: Its antigen is unidentified.

Sequencing used blood, obtained from a patient whose treatment included radiotherapy and nephrectomy. This chain joins TRBV9 and TRBJ2-1; 11 bases line up with TRBD1. The sequence was obtained from a woman in her sixties or seventies with renal cell carcinoma. This CDR3 is CASSIGQGAVNEQFF. The CDR3, as DNA: TGTGCCAGCAGCATAGGACAGGGGGCAGTCAATGAGCAGTTCTTC.